The entry below describes one T cell receptor (beta chain). The data belong to a study of blood T cell repertoires in COVID-19. The overall study: Samples representing acute and convalescent COVID-19 were sourced from the United States, Italy and Spain. T cells, B-cell-depleted T cells, or PBMCs supplied cDNA or gDNA.

This CDR3 has 16 residues. Authors' methods: It was from reference gene primer amplification that nucleated cell counts were estimated. TCRdb's copy holds only in-frame clones and misses some; the assay was immunoSEQ multiplex PCR. From that table come the V and J calls and clone size; the DNA was used to work out D and trimming. The table lists fewer than 80,000 clones, about 93% of them singletons. V usage is TRBV7-5 and J usage is TRBJ2-3; the table gives TRBD2 as D, unverified against the DNA. TRBV7-5 constitutes a pseudogene. The receptor comes from a human donor in a cohort sampled during active COVID-19. Sequencing used peripheral blood. CDR3 DNA: TGTGCCAGAAGCCCCCGGGTAGCGGAAATCACAGATACGCAGTATTTT. This gives the protein CARSPRVAEITDTQYF.